This entry lists 20 T cell receptor beta chains sequenced from one sample in a study of human T cells and chemical hapten exposure (dated by TCRdb to the early 2020s). Library creation used RACE. Sequencing took place on a NextSeq 500. TCRdb cleaned the public reads at Q25 with fastp, built clones with MiXCR and kept in-frame beta chains. Identical CDR3 protein sequences are pooled into one entry, listed with their most common genes and DNA. The sample has roughly 380,000 distinct CDR3 sequences on record, about 6% of them singletons. Clones ranked in the top ten supply 4.5% to 6% of the sample. This specimen's time point label, per the study, means: patch test 2, 6 weeks after DPC sensitization. Sample treatment or condition, as interpreted from the label and publication: therapeutic diphenylcyclopropenone sensitization with weekly scalp DPC. Sequencing used whole blood, obtained in connection with sensitization to the hapten diphenylcyclopropenone (DPC). The source of these receptors is a woman between 18 and 30 years old with alopecia areata. Some clones in this sample may be carry-over from other donors' samples.

The rearrangement joins TRBV29-1 to TRBJ2-1; D is perhaps TRBD2 (5 bases). V was pared by 4 bases and J by 5 bases, with 18 bases between. The CDR3 contains 15 residues. Germline assignment: CDR1 SQVTM and CDR2 ANQGSEA. CDR3 DNA sequence: TGCAGCGTTGGAGACGGGATTCTCGGCAACAATGAGCAGTTCTTC. Translating gives CSVGDGILGNNEQFF.

This clonotype was seen more than once but under ten times. The chain links TRBV3-1 to TRBJ1-4; tentatively, D is TRBD1 (5 bases). This CDR3 has 16 residues. Trimming pared 0 bases from V and 6 bases from J, leaving 14 bases between. Per the germline V gene, CDR1 is LGHDT and CDR2 is YNNKEL (reference sequence). The CDR3 region is CASSQDSGGADEKLFF. DNA for the CDR3: TGTGCCAGCAGCCAAGATTCGGGGGGAGCGGATGAAAAACTGTTTTTT.

This clonotype was seen only a few times. CDR3 nucleotides: TGTGCCAGCAGACACTCTTGGGACTACTATGGGGATGAGCAGTTCTTC. Amino acids: CASRHSWDYYGDEQFF. The gene calls are TRBV2 and TRBJ2-1; TRBD2 aligns across 7 bases. Germline assignment: CDR1 SNHLY and CDR2 FYNNEI. The length of the CDR3 is 16 residues. After removal of 6 bases from V and 8 bases from J, the junction contained 16 bases not matched to a gene. Together with reference TRBV2 and TRBJ2-1, the CDR3 gives the full variable domain: EPEVTQTPSHQVTQMGQEVILRCVPISNHLYFYWYRQILGQKVEFLVSFYNNEISEKSEIFDDQFSVERPDGSNFTLKIRSTKLEDSAMYFCASRHSWDYYGDEQFFGPGTRLTVL.

This clonotype was detected ten times or more. J is TRBJ2-3 and V is TRBV7-8, with 10 nucleotides matching TRBD2. CDR1 SGHVS and CDR2 FQNEAQ come from the germline V gene. The CDR3 length is 17 residues. V lost 1 base, J lost 4 bases, and 8 bases stayed unmatched. The CDR3 loop is CASSLGFLAGAPDTQYF. CDR3 in DNA: TGTGCCAGCAGCTTAGGGTTCCTAGCGGGGGCCCCAGATACGCAGTATTTT.

This clonotype showed up just a few times. This sequence joins TRBV3-1 and TRBJ2-7; D is uncertain. The length of the CDR3 is 12 residues. The germline gives CDR1 LGHDT, CDR2 YNNKEL (reference sequence). V dropped 2 bases and J dropped 4 bases, with 6 bases sitting between them. The CDR3 here is CASSQRQYEQYF. In nucleotides, the CDR3 is TGTGCCAGCAGCCAAAGGCAGTACGAGCAGTACTTC.

This clonotype was seen at least ten times. In nucleotides, the CDR3 is TGTGCCAGCACCGGGACAGGACTTTTGGAGCAGTACTTC. It yields the protein CASTGTGLLEQYF. The V gene is TRBV7-9, the J gene TRBJ2-7; the match to TRBD1 covers 8 bases. The CDR3 runs to 13 residues. J was trimmed by 7 bases and V by 7 bases; bases with no gene match: 9. CDR1 is SEHNR, CDR2 FQNEAQ, per germline (reference sequence).

This clonotype was found a few times. This chain connects TRBV7-8 to TRBJ2-3; D gene ambiguous. CDR3 length: 14 amino acids. The ends were cut back, 5 bases at V and 2 bases at J, with 11 bases in the middle. Germline V gene sequence: CDR1 SGHVS, CDR2 FQNEAQ. The CDR3: CASSPLGHTDTQYF. CDR3 in DNA: TGTGCCAGCAGCCCCCTGGGTCACACAGATACGCAGTATTTT.

This chain connects TRBV27 to TRBJ2-1; D not resolved. The CDR3 extends over 12 amino acids. The germline CDR1 and CDR2 sequences are MNHEY and SMNVEV (reference sequence). Deletions cut 5 bases from V and 5 bases from J, with 7 bases between. The CDR3 coding sequence is TGTGCCAGCAGTACCCGGGACAATGAGCAGTTCTTC. Encoded protein: CASSTRDNEQFF.

Comment on this clonotype: A single base separates this from a much larger clone, so it may be a read error. J is TRBJ1-1 and V is TRBV28; 10 nucleotides match TRBD1. This CDR3 contains 15 residues. In germline, CDR1 is MDHEN, CDR2 SYDVKM. CDR3 sequence reads: CAIETGGVGSTEAFF. In nucleotides, the CDR3 is TGTGCTATCGAGACAGGGGGCGTAGGAAGCACTGAAGCTTTCTTT.

Only a few counts were recorded for this clonotype. The V gene is TRBV2, the J gene TRBJ2-7, with 7 nucleotides matching TRBD1. Germline loops: CDR1 SNHLY, CDR2 FYNNEI. J gave up 6 bases and V 4 bases, and 6 bases lay outside the gene matches. The CDR3 runs to 13 residues. CDR3 residues: CASSVRQGPEQYF. The CDR3 DNA is TGTGCCAGCAGTGTGAGACAGGGCCCCGAGCAGTACTTC.

This clonotype has at least ten counts. V usage is TRBV5-6 and J usage is TRBJ1-6, with 11 nucleotides matching TRBD1. CDR3 size: 14 residues. Germline V gene lookup returns CDR1 SGHDT and CDR2 YYEEEE. Losses at the gene ends were 1 base for V and 10 bases for J; bases not matched to a gene: 1. The CDR3 DNA reads TGTGCCAGCAGCTTGCGGGACAGGGGGTCACCCCTCCACTTT. Its protein product is CASSLRDRGSPLHF.

This sequence joins TRBV4-1 and TRBJ2-5; D not certain. CDR1 is MGHRA, CDR2 YSYEKL, per germline. The CDR3 runs to 14 residues. Deletions cut 2 bases from V and 4 bases from J, with 11 bases between. As DNA, the CDR3 is TGCGCCAGCAGCCAAAAATCAGGAGCAGAGACCCAGTACTTC. Amino acids: CASSQKSGAETQYF.

The chain links TRBV29-1 to TRBJ2-3; TRBD1 might be the D (5 bases). The V gene's germline CDR1 is SQVTM and CDR2 ANQGSEA. The CDR3 has 11 amino acids. The V gene lost 6 bases and the J gene lost 3 bases, with 7 bases spanning the gap. This CDR3 reads CSVRDTDTQYF. Written as DNA, the CDR3 is TGCAGCGTCAGGGATACAGATACGCAGTATTTT.

In its sample, this clonotype was seen many times. The V call is TRBV6-5, the J call TRBJ1-6, with unresolved D. Germline V lookup: CDR1 MNHEY, CDR2 SVGAGI. Deletions cut 5 bases from V and 9 bases from J, with 14 bases between. This CDR3 is built from 14 residues. CDR3 region: CASSRGEASSPLHF. For the CDR3, the DNA is TGTGCCAGCAGTAGAGGAGAGGCGAGTTCACCCCTCCACTTT.

This clonotype has a count of ten or more. This rearrangement joins TRBV20-1 to TRBJ1-1; TRBD1 aligns across 7 bases. Germline V gives CDR1 DFQATT, CDR2 SNEGSKA (reference sequence). V lost 6 bases, J lost 4 bases, and 5 bases stayed unmatched. The length of the CDR3 is 12 residues. CDR3 in DNA: TGCAGTGCCACCCCAGGGGGCACTGAAGCTTTCTTT. It codes for CSATPGGTEAFF.

This clonotype has at least ten counts. V usage is TRBV11-3 and J usage is TRBJ1-1, with no clear D. Trimming removed 3 bases at V and 0 bases at J, with 11 bases between. This CDR3 is built from 15 residues. CDR1 and CDR2 (germline): SGHNT, YENEEA. The chain's CDR3 is CASSFRASMNTEAFF. The CDR3 bases are TGTGCCAGCAGCTTTAGGGCCAGCATGAACACTGAAGCTTTCTTT.

This clonotype was detected many times. The rearrangement links TRBV7-8 to TRBJ2-7; TRBD2 matches at 9 bases. The CDR3 length is 15 residues. V lost 1 base and J lost 3; bases outside the gene matches: 4. Germline V lookup: CDR1 SGHVS, CDR2 FQNEAQ. In nucleotides, the CDR3 is TGTGCCAGCAGCTTAGGTCTAGCGGGGCGCTACGAGCAGTACTTC. Translating gives CASSLGLAGRYEQYF.

In its sample, this clonotype was seen many times. The chain has TRBV3-1 and TRBJ2-3, with TRBD2 matching 8 bases. Germline assignment: CDR1 LGHDT and CDR2 YNNKEL (reference sequence). The CDR3 is made up of 16 amino acids. The V segment lost 0 bases and the J segment 5 bases; nucleotides outside the gene matches: 7. The CDR3 loop is CASSQEGTRSVDTQYF. The CDR3 DNA reads as TGTGCCAGCAGCCAAGAGGGGACTAGGAGCGTAGATACGCAGTATTTT.

The sample holds a few counts of this clonotype. This chain joins TRBV5-8 and TRBJ2-3, with no clear D. Trimming cost V 0 bases and J 5 bases, with 7 bases left between them. Germline CDR1 reads SGHTS; CDR2 reads YDEGEE. The CDR3 sequence is 13 residues long. Here the CDR3 DNA reads TGTGCCAGCAGCTTGGCCAAGAGAGATACGCAGTATTTT. It encodes CASSLAKRDTQYF.

This clonotype was detected a few times. The J gene is TRBJ1-1, the V gene TRBV6-2 or TRBV6-3; D possibly corresponds to TRBD1 (5 bases). Trimming cost V 2 bases and J 4 bases, with 8 bases left between them. In germline, CDR1 is MNHEY, CDR2 SVGEGT. The length of the CDR3 is 13 residues. The CDR3 protein is CASSYGAFTEAFF. The CDR3 coding sequence is TGTGCCAGCAGTTACGGGGCGTTCACTGAAGCTTTCTTT.